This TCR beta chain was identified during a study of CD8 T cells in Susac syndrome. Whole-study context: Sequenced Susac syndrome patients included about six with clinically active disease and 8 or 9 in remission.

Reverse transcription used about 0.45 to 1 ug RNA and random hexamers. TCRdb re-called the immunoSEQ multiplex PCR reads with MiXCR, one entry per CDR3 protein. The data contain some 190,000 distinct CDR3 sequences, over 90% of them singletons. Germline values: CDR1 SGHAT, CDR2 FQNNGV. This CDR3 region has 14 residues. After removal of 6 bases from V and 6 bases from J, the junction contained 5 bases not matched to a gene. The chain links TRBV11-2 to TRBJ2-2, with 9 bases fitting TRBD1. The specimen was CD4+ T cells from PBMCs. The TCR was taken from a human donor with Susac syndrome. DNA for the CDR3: TGTGCCAGCAGAGCTACAGGGGGCCCCGGGGAGCTGTTTTTT. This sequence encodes CASRATGGPGELFF.